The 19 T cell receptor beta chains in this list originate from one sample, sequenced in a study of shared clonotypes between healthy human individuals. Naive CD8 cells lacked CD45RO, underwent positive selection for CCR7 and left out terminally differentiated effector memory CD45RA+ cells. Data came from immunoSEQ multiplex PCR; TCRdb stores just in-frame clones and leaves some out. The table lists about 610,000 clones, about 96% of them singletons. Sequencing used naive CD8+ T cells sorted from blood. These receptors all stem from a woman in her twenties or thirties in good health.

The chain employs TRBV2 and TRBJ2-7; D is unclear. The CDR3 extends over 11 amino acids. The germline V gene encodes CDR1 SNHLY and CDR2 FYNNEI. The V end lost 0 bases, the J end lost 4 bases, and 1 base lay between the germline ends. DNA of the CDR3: TGTGCCAGCAGTGAAGCATACGAGCAGTACTTC. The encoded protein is CASSEAYEQYF.

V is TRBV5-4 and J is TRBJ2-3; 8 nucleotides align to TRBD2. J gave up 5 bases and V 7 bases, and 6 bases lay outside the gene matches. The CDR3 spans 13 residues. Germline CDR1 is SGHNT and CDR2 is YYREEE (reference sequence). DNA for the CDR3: TGTGCCAGCTCTAGCGGGTTAGTAGATACGCAGTATTTT. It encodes CASSSGLVDTQYF.

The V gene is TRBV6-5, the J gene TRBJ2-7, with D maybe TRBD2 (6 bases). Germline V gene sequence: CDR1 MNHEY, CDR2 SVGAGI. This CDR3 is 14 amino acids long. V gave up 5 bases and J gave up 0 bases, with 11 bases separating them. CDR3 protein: CASSLAGGSYEQYF. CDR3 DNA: TGTGCCAGCAGTCTCGCCGGGGGCTCCTACGAGCAGTACTTC.

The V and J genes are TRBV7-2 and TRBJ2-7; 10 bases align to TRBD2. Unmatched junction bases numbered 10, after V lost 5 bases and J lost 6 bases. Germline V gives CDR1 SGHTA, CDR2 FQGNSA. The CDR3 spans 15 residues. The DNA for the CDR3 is TGTGCCAGCAGCCGACAGAAGGGGACTAGCGTCGAGCAGTACTTC. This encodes CASSRQKGTSVEQYF.

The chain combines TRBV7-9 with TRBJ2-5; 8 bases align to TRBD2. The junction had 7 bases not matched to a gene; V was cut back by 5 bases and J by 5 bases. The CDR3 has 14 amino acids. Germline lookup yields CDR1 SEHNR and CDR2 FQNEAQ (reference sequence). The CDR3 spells CASSPGGGLETQYF. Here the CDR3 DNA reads TGTGCCAGCAGCCCCGGCGGGGGGCTGGAGACCCAGTACTTC. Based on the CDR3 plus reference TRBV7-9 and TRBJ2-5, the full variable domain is DTGVSQNPRHKITKRGQNVTFRCDPISEHNRLYWYRQTLGQGPEFLTYFQNEAQLEKSRLLSDRFSAERPKGSFSTLEIQRTEQGDSAMYLCASSPGGGLETQYFGPGTRLLVL.

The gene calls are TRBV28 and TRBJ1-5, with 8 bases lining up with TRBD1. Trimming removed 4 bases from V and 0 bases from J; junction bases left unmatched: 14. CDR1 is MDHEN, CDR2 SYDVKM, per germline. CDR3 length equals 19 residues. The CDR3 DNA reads TGTGCCAGCAGTTCCCCCTCCCTGGCGGACAGGGATAGCAATCAGCCCCAGCATTTT. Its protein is CASSSPSLADRDSNQPQHF.

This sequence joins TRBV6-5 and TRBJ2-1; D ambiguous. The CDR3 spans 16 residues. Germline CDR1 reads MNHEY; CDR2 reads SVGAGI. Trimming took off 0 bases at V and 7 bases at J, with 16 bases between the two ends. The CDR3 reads CASSYSSGELVNEQFF. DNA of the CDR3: TGTGCCAGCAGTTACTCTTCTGGAGAACTTGTTAATGAGCAGTTCTTC.

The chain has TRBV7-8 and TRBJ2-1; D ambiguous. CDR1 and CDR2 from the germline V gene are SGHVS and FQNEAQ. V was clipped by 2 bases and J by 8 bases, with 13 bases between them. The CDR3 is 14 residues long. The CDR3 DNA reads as TGTGCCAGCAGCTTAATAGGCGCTATCTATGAGCAGTTCTTC. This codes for CASSLIGAIYEQFF.

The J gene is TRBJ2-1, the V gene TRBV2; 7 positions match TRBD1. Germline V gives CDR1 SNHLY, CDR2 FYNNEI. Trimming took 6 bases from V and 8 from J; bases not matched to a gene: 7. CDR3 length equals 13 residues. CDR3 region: CASRPGTVDEQFF. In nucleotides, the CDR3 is TGTGCCAGCAGACCGGGGACAGTCGATGAGCAGTTCTTC.

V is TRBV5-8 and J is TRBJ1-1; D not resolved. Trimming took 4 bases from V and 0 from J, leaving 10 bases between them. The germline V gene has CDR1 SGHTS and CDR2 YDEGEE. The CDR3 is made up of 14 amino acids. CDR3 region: CASSDRFVNTEAFF. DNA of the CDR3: TGTGCCAGCAGCGATCGGTTCGTGAACACTGAAGCTTTCTTT.

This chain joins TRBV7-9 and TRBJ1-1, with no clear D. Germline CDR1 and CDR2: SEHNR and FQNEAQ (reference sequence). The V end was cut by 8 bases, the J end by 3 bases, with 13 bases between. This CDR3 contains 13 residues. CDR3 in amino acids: CASGWWQDTEAFF. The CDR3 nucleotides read TGTGCCAGCGGCTGGTGGCAGGACACTGAAGCTTTCTTT.

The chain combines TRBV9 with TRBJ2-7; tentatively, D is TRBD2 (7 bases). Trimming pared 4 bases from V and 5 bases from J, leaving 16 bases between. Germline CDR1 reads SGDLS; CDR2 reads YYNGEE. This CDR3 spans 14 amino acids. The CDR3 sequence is CASSPEGGPHEQYF. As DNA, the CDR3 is TGTGCCAGCAGCCCAGAGGGGGGGCCCCACGAGCAGTACTTC. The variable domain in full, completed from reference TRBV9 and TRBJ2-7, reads DSGVTQTPKHLITATGQRVTLRCSPRSGDLSVYWYQQSLDQGLQFLIQYYNGEERAKGNILERFSAQQFPDLHSELNLSSLELGDSALYFCASSPEGGPHEQYFGPGTRLTVT.

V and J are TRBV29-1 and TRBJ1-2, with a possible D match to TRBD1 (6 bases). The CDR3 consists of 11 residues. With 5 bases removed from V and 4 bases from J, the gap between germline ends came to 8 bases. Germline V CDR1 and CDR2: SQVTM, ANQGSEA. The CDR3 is CSVRTAYGYTF. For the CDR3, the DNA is TGCAGCGTTCGGACAGCCTATGGCTACACCTTC. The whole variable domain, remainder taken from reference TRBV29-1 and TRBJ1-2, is SAVISQKPSRDICQRGTSLTIQCQVDSQVTMMFWYRQQPGQSLTLIATANQGSEATYESGFVIDKFPISRPNLTFSTLTVSNMSPEDSSIYLCSVRTAYGYTFGSGTRLTVV.

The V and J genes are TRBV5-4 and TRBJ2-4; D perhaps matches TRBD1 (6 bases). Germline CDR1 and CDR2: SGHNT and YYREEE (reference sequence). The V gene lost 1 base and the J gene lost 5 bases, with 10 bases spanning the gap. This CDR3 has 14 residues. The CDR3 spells CASSLTGQENIQYF. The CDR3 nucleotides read TGTGCCAGCAGCTTGACAGGGCAGGAAAACATTCAGTACTTC. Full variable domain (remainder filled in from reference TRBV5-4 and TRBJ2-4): ETGVTQSPTHLIKTRGQQVTLRCSSQSGHNTVSWYQQALGQGPQFIFQYYREEENGRGNFPPRFSGLQFPNYSSELNVNALELDDSALYLCASSLTGQENIQYFGAGTRLSVL.

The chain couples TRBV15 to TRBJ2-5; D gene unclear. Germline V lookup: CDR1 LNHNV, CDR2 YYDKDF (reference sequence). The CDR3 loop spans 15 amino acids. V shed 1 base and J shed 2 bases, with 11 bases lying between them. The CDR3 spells CATSRVISIQETQYF. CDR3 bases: TGTGCCACCAGCAGAGTGATTTCCATTCAAGAGACCCAGTACTTC.

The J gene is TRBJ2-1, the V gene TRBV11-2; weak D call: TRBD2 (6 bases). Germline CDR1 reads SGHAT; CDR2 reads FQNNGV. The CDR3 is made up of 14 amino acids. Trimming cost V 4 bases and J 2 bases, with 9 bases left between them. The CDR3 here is CASSSRGAYNEQFF. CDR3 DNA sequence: TGTGCCAGCAGCTCCCGCGGGGCCTACAATGAGCAGTTCTTC. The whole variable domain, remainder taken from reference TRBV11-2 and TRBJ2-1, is EAGVAQSPRYKIIEKRQSVAFWCNPISGHATLYWYQQILGQGPKLLIQFQNNGVVDDSQLPKDRFSAERLKGVDSTLKIQPAKLEDSAVYLCASSSRGAYNEQFFGPGTRLTVL.

The CDR3 DNA follows: TGTGCCAGCAGCCTCTCAGGAGGGCTCGACGAGCAGTACTTC. It translates to CASSLSGGLDEQYF. The V call is TRBV7-8, the J call TRBJ2-7, with D perhaps matching TRBD2 (6 bases). CDR1 and CDR2 (germline): SGHVS, FQNEAQ. The CDR3 sequence is 14 residues long. Trimming pared 5 bases from V and 5 bases from J, leaving 16 bases between.

The CDR3 DNA reads TGTGCCACTAGGACAGGGAGCTCCTACGAGCAGTACTTC. It codes for CATRTGSSYEQYF. The chain links TRBV7-9 to TRBJ2-7; 8 positions match TRBD1. V was pared by 10 bases and J by 0 bases, with 5 bases of the junction left unmatched. Germline V lookup: CDR1 SEHNR, CDR2 FQNEAQ (reference sequence). The CDR3 consists of 13 residues.

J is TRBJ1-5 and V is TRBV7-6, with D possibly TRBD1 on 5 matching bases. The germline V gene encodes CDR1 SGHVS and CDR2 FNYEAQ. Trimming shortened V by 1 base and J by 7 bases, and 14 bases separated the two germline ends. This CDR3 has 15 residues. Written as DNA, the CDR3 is TGTGCCAGCAGCTTAGAGCAGGGCCTGGAACAGCCCCAGCATTTT. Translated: CASSLEQGLEQPQHF.